Each of the 12 T cell receptor beta chains below was sequenced from the same sample in a study of patients and donors after allogeneic stem cell transplantation. One entry per CDR3 protein results from TCRdb running MiXCR on the RT-PCR reads. Altogether about 210,000 distinct CDR3 sequences are present, around 41% being singletons, with the ten largest covering around 10%. Input material: blood, either unsorted or a sorted T cell fraction (not recorded which). The source of these receptors is a human donor who was either an allogeneic HSCT recipient or a stem cell or donor lymphocyte infusion donor (not recorded which). It is not recorded whose cells these are; they may come from a transplant donor.

The J gene is TRBJ2-7, the V gene TRBV29-1; D tentatively fits TRBD1 or TRBD2 (5 bases each). Germline V gene sequence: CDR1 SQVTM, CDR2 ANQGSEA. The CDR3 loop spans 13 amino acids. Trimming took off 3 bases at V and 7 bases at J, with 16 bases between the two ends. CDR3 residues: CSVEGHPPGEQYF. DNA for the CDR3: TGCAGCGTTGAGGGGCACCCGCCGGGGGAGCAGTACTTC.

This clonotype was observed a few times. The chain uses TRBV10-3 and TRBJ1-1; 9 bases line up with TRBD1. V trimming: 5 bases; J trimming: 5 bases; junction bases outside the gene matches: 12. The CDR3 loop spans 16 amino acids. CDR1 is ENHRY and CDR2 is SYGVKD in the germline V gene. CDR3 amino acids: CAISPNQTGGRTEAFF. DNA of the CDR3: TGTGCCATCAGTCCCAACCAGACAGGGGGACGGACTGAAGCTTTCTTT.

This clonotype was detected only a few times. CDR3: CASSFMNTEAFF. The CDR3 bases are TGTGCCAGCAGTTTTATGAACACTGAAGCTTTCTTT. The chain couples TRBV28 to TRBJ1-1; D is uncertain. Trimming shortened V by 3 bases and J by 0 bases, and 2 bases separated the two germline ends. The CDR3 spans 12 residues. The germline gives CDR1 MDHEN, CDR2 SYDVKM.

This clonotype was counted between two and nine times. The chain carries TRBV10-3 and TRBJ1-1; the D gene is possibly TRBD1 (5 bases). The CDR3 has 12 amino acids. CDR1 and CDR2 (germline): ENHRY, SYGVKD. The V gene lost 7 bases and the J gene lost 4 bases, with 10 bases spanning the gap. CDR3 residues: CAIMGQSTEAFF. The CDR3 region has the DNA TGTGCCATCATGGGGCAGAGCACTGAAGCTTTCTTT.

This clonotype was counted a few times. J is TRBJ2-1 and V is TRBV5-1; D unresolved. The CDR3 spans 13 residues. Germline V gene sequence: CDR1 SGHRS, CDR2 YFSETQ. Trimming took off 0 bases at V and 2 bases at J, with 3 bases between the two ends. CDR3 loop: CASSLVPYNEQFF. The CDR3 bases are TGCGCCAGCAGCTTGGTTCCCTACAATGAGCAGTTCTTC.

In this sample, this clonotype turned up a few times. The V call is TRBV7-6, the J call TRBJ1-4, with 8 bases fitting TRBD1. Germline trimming cut 2 bases from V and 8 bases from J; bases unmatched to any gene: 7. The CDR3 length is 15 residues. Germline CDR1 is SGHVS and CDR2 is FNYEAQ. DNA of the CDR3: TGTGCCAGCAGCTTATGGACAGGGAGAGGGGAAAAACTGTTTTTT. Translation gives CASSLWTGRGEKLFF. The whole variable domain, filled in from reference TRBV7-6 and TRBJ1-4, reads GAGVSQSPRYKVTKRGQDVALRCDPISGHVSLYWYRQALGQGPEFLTYFNYEAQQDKSGLPNDRFSAERPEGSISTLTIQRTEQRDSAMYRCASSLWTGRGEKLFFGSGTQLSVL.

The chain combines TRBV24-1 with TRBJ1-2; 7 bases match TRBD1. V dropped 4 bases and J dropped 10; count of bases not matched to a gene: 14. The CDR3 sequence is 15 residues long. Per the germline V gene, CDR1 is KGHDR and CDR2 is SFDVKD. The CDR3 loop reads CATSELGDSGWDYTF. The DNA for the CDR3 is TGTGCCACCAGTGAGTTGGGGGACAGCGGGTGGGACTACACCTTC.

This chain joins TRBV3-1 and TRBJ1-2; D is undetermined. This CDR3 is built from 17 residues. Per the germline V gene, CDR1 is LGHDT and CDR2 is YNNKEL (reference sequence). V lost 2 bases and J lost 3, with 19 bases in between. This chain's CDR3 is CASSQTAPETRDYGYTF. CDR3 DNA: TGTGCCAGCAGCCAAACCGCTCCGGAGACTCGTGACTATGGCTACACCTTC. The entire variable domain, with the rest obtained from reference TRBV3-1 and TRBJ1-2, is as follows: DTAVSQTPKYLVTQMGNDKSIKCEQNLGHDTMYWYKQDSKKFLKIMFSYNNKELIINETVPNRFSPKSPDKAHLNLHINSLELGDSAVYFCASSQTAPETRDYGYTFGSGTRLTVV.

The chain has TRBV12-5 and TRBJ1-2; the D is unclear. The V end was cut by 1 base, the J end by 7 bases, with 7 bases between. This CDR3 is built from 12 residues. The germline V gene encodes CDR1 LGHNT and CDR2 FRNRAP. In DNA, the CDR3 is TGTGCTAGTGGTTTGGCGGGAGGTGGCTACACCTTC. This sequence encodes CASGLAGGGYTF.

This clonotype has only a few counts. The chain couples TRBV24-1 to TRBJ1-1; 9 bases match TRBD1. V shed 4 bases, J shed 4 bases, and the junction held 6 bases outside the gene matches. The germline gives CDR1 KGHDR, CDR2 SFDVKD. The CDR3 contains 15 residues. The CDR3 nucleotides are TGTGCCACCAGTGACAATAACAGGGGGCCCACTGAAGCTTTCTTT. Translating it yields CATSDNNRGPTEAFF.

This clonotype was seen a handful of times. This rearrangement joins TRBV3-1 to TRBJ1-1; D perhaps matches TRBD1 (5 bases). V was pared by 0 bases and J by 3 bases, with 11 bases between. There are 15 residues in the CDR3. The germline V gene encodes CDR1 LGHDT and CDR2 YNNKEL (reference sequence). Here the CDR3 reads CASSQEGGGDTEAFF. The DNA for the CDR3 is TGTGCCAGCAGCCAAGAGGGGGGAGGGGACACTGAAGCTTTCTTT. Using reference TRBV3-1 and TRBJ1-1 for the parts outside the CDR3, the full variable domain is DTAVSQTPKYLVTQMGNDKSIKCEQNLGHDTMYWYKQDSKKFLKIMFSYNNKELIINETVPNRFSPKSPDKAHLNLHINSLELGDSAVYFCASSQEGGGDTEAFFGQGTRLTVV.

V and J are TRBV20-1 and TRBJ1-1; D is perhaps TRBD1 (5 bases). The germline V gene encodes CDR1 DFQATT and CDR2 SNEGSKA (reference sequence). This CDR3 is 13 amino acids long. Trimming left V 6 bases short and J 0 bases short, with 11 bases between. CDR3 sequence: CSAREGLNTEAFF. CDR3 coding DNA: TGCAGTGCCAGGGAGGGGTTGAACACTGAAGCTTTCTTT.